This entry is about one TCR beta chain. What it recognizes is unknown. This CDR3 comprises 16 residues. Germline V gene sequence: CDR1 MNHEY, CDR2 SMNVEV (reference sequence). With 4 bases removed from V and 4 bases from J, the gap between germline ends came to 20 bases. The data were taken from a study of radiation and T cells in renal cell carcinoma. The treatment denotes: treatment-naive control, cytoreductive nephrectomy. The tumor was a clear cell renal cell carcinoma. Sequenced control tumors were from about a dozen males and several females, median age around 50. Study-wide results and caveats: Top 100 clonotypes averaged approximately 50% in irradiated versus roughly 43% in nephrectomy-only tumors.

Profiled with immunoSEQ multiplex PCR; TCRdb holds only in-frame clones, not every one. The sample contains 7,500 to 10,000 clones, roughly 60% of which appear only once. The V call is TRBV27, the J call TRBJ2-7; possible D gene TRBD1, 6 bases. The TCR comes from a man in his fifties or sixties with renal cell carcinoma. Sequenced here: tumor tissue, sampled from a patient whose treatment was nephrectomy without radiotherapy. CDR3 in DNA: TGTGCCAGCAGTTCCCCCTCCGGACAGTCCATGTACGAGCAGTACTTC. Its translation: CASSSPSGQSMYEQYF.